The entry below gives a single TCR beta chain sequence along with its context. What it binds is unknown. The data stem from a study of cytomegalovirus exposure and HLA in healthy donors. PCR employed 60 Vbeta and 13 Jbeta primers. Clones were read by immunoSEQ multiplex PCR, and TCRdb kept only the in-frame ones, dropping some. Of 160,000 or so clones listed, 60% to 80% are singletons. Study outcomes and limitations: TCR beta sequences reportedly predicted most subjects' HLA-A and HLA-B alleles accurately. As confirmed in vitro, a few CMV-associated chains were specific for CMV antigens.

This sequence originates from a man in his fifties or sixties in good health and CMV-seronegative. The sample was PBMCs.

CDR3 amino acids: CASSQDGGELFF. The CDR3 nucleotides are TGTGCCAGCAGCCAAGACGGGGGGGAGCTGTTTTTT. This rearrangement joins TRBV4-2 to TRBJ2-2; D gene unclear. CDR3 length: 12 amino acids. V was shortened by 0 bases and J by 8 bases, with 4 bases between the two germline ends. Per germline, CDR1 LGHNA and CDR2 YNFKEQ.